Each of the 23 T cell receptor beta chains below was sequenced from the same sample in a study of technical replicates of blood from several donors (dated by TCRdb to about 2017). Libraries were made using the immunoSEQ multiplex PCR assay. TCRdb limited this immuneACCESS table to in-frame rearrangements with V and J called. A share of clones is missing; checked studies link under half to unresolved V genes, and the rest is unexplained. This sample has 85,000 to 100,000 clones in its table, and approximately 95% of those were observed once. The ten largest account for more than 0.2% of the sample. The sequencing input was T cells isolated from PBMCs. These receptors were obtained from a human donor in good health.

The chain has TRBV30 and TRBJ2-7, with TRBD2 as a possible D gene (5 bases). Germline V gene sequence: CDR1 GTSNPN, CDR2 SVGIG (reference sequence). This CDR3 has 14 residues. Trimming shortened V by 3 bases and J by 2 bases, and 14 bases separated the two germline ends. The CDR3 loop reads CAWSALSGTYEQYF. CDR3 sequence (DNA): TGTGCCTGGAGCGCCCTGTCGGGGACCTACGAGCAGTACTTC.

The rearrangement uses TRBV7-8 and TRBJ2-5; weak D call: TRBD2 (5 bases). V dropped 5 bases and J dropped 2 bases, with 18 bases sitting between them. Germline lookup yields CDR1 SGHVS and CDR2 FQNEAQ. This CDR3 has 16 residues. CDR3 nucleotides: TGTGCCAGCAGCGAGGGTCTAAACTTGGGTCAAGAGACCCAGTACTTC. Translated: CASSEGLNLGQETQYF.

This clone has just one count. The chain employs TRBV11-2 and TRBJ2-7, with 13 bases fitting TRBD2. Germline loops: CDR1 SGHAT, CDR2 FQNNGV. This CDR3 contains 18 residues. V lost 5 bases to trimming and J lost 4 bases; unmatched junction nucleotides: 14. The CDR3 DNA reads TGTGCCAGCAGCCCGAGGACTAGCGGGAGTTTGTTATGGTACGAGCAGTACTTC. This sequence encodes CASSPRTSGSLLWYEQYF.

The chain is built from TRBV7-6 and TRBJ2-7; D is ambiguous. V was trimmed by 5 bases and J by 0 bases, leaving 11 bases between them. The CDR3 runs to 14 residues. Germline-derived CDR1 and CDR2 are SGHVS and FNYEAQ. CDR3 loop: CASSLRLDSYEQYF. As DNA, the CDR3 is TGTGCCAGCAGCCTACGACTGGACTCCTACGAGCAGTACTTC.

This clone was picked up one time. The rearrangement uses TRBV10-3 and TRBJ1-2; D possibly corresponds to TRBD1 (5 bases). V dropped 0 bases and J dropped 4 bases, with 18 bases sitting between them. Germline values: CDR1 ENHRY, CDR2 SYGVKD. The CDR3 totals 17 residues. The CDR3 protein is CAISESGAETVSYGYTF. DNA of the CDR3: TGTGCCATCAGTGAGTCTGGGGCAGAAACCGTATCCTATGGCTACACCTTC.

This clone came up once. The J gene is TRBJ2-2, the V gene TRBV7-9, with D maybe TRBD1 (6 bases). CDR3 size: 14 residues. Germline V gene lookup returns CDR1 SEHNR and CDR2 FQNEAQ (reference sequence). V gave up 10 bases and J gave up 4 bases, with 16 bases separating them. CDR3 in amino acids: CANRALGVTGELFF. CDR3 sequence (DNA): TGTGCCAACAGGGCCCTAGGGGTCACCGGGGAGCTGTTTTTT. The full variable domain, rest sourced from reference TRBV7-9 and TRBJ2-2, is DTGVSQNPRHKITKRGQNVTFRCDPISEHNRLYWYRQTLGQGPEFLTYFQNEAQLEKSRLLSDRFSAERPKGSFSTLEIQRTEQGDSAMYLCANRALGVTGELFFGEGSRLTVL.

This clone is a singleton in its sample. The CDR3 DNA sequence: TGTGCCAGCGGTGGGTATAGCGGGCACCAAGAGACCCAGTACTTC. Its translation: CASGGYSGHQETQYF. The chain recombines TRBV2 with TRBJ2-5, with TRBD2 matching over 7 bases. Unmatched junction bases numbered 9, after V lost 8 bases and J lost 0 bases. Germline V gene sequence: CDR1 SNHLY, CDR2 FYNNEI. The CDR3 extends over 15 amino acids. Based on the CDR3 plus reference TRBV2 and TRBJ2-5, the full variable domain is EPEVTQTPSHQVTQMGQEVILRCVPISNHLYFYWYRQILGQKVEFLVSFYNNEISEKSEIFDDQFSVERPDGSNFTLKIRSTKLEDSAMYFCASGGYSGHQETQYFGPGTRLLVL.

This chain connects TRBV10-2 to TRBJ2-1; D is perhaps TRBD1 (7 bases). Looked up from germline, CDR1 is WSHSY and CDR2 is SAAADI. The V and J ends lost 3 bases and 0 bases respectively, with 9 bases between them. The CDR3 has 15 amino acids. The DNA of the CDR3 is TGCGCCAGCAGTGATCAGGGGGGCTCCTACAATGAGCAGTTCTTC. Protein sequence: CASSDQGGSYNEQFF.

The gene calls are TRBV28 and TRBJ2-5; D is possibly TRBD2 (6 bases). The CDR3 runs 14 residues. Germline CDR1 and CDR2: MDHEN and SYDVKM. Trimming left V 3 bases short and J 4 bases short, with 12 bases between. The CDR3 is CASSFPGGSETQYF. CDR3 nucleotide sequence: TGTGCCAGCAGTTTCCCAGGAGGGTCAGAGACCCAGTACTTC.

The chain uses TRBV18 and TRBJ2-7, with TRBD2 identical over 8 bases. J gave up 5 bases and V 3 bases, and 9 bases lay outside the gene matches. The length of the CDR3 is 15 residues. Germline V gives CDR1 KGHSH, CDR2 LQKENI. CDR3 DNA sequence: TGTGCCAGCTCACCGCCGGGGGGGGCGTCGAACGAGCAGTACTTC. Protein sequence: CASSPPGGASNEQYF.

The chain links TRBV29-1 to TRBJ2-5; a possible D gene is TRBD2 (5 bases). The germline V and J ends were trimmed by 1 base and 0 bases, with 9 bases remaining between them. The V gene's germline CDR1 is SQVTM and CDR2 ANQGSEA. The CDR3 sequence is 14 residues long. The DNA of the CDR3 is TGCAGCGTTGAAGTTCCGGGGTACCAAGAGACCCAGTACTTC. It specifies CSVEVPGYQETQYF. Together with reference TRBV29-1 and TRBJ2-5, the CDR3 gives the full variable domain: SAVISQKPSRDICQRGTSLTIQCQVDSQVTMMFWYRQQPGQSLTLIATANQGSEATYESGFVIDKFPISRPNLTFSTLTVSNMSPEDSSIYLCSVEVPGYQETQYFGPGTRLLVL.

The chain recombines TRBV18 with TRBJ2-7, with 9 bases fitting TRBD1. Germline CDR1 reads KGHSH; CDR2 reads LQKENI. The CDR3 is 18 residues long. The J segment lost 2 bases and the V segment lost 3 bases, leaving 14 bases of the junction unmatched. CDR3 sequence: CASSPHAPSGTGPYEQYF. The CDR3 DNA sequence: TGTGCCAGCTCACCCCATGCCCCTTCCGGGACAGGGCCCTACGAGCAGTACTTC.

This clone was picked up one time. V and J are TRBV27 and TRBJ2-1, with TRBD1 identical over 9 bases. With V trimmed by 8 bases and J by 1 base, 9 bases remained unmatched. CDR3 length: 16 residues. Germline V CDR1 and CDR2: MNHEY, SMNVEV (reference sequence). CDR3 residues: CASSLSGTGSYNEQFF. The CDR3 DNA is TGTGCCAGCTCTTTGTCGGGGACAGGGTCCTACAATGAGCAGTTCTTC.

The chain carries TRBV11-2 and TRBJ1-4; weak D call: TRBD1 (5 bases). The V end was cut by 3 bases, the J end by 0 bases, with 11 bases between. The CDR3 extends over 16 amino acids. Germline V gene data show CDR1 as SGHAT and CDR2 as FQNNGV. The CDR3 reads CASSFFQTATNEKLFF. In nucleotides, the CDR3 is TGTGCCAGCAGCTTCTTTCAGACAGCAACTAATGAAAAACTGTTTTTT.

CDR3 residues: CASSKTATGNYYEQYF. The CDR3 region has the DNA TGTGCCAGCAGCAAAACTGCTACAGGGAACTACTACGAGCAGTACTTC. This chain uses TRBV11-2 with TRBJ2-7, with D possibly TRBD1 on 6 matching bases. The CDR3 has 16 amino acids. Germline CDR1 reads SGHAT; CDR2 reads FQNNGV. V was pared by 5 bases and J by 3 bases, with 20 bases between.

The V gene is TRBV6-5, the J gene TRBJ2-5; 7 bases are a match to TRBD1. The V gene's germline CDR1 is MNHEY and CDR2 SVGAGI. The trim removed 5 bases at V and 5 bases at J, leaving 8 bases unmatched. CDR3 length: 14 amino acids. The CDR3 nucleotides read TGTGCCAGCAGTCCGACAGGGTTTAGGGAGACCCAGTACTTC. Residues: CASSPTGFRETQYF.

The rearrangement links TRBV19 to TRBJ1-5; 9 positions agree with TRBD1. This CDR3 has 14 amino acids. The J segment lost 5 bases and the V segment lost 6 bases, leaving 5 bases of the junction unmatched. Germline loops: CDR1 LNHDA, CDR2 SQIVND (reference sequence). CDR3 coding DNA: TGTGCCAGTAGGACGACAGGGGGAGATCAGCCCCAGCATTTT. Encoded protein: CASRTTGGDQPQHF. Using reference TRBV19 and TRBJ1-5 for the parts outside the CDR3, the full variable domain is DGGITQSPKYLFRKEGQNVTLSCEQNLNHDAMYWYRQDPGQGLRLIYYSQIVNDFQKGDIAEGYSVSREKKESFPLTVTSAQKNPTAFYLCASRTTGGDQPQHFGDGTRLSIL.

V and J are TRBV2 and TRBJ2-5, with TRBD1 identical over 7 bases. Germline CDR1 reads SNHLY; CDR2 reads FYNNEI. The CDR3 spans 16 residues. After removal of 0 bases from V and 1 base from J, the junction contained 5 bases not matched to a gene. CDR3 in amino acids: CASSEATRGPQETQYF. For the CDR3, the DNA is TGTGCCAGCAGTGAAGCTACTAGGGGGCCCCAAGAGACCCAGTACTTC.

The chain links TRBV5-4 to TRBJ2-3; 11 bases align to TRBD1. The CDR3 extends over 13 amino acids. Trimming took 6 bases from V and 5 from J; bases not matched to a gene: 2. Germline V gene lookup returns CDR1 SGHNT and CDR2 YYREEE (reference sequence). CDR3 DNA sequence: TGTGCCAGCACGGACAGGGGGCGAGATACGCAGTATTTT. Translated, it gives CASTDRGRDTQYF.

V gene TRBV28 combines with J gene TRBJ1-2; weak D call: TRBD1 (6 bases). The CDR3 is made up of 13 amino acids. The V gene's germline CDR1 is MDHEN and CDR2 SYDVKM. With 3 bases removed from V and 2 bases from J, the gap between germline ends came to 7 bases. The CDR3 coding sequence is TGTGCCAGCAGTTTGGACAGCAACTATGGCTACACCTTC. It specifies CASSLDSNYGYTF.

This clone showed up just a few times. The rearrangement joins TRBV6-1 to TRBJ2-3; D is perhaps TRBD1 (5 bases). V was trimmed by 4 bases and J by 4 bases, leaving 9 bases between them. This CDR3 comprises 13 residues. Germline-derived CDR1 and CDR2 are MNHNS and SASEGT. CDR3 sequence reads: CASSGGSPDTQYF. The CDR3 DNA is TGTGCCAGCAGTGGGGGCAGCCCAGATACGCAGTATTTT.

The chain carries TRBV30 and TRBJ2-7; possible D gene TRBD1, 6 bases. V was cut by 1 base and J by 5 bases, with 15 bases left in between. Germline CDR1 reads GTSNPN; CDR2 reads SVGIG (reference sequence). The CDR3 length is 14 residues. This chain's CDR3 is CAWSDPGHLNEQYF. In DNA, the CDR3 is TGTGCCTGGAGTGACCCGGGACATCTCAACGAGCAGTACTTC.

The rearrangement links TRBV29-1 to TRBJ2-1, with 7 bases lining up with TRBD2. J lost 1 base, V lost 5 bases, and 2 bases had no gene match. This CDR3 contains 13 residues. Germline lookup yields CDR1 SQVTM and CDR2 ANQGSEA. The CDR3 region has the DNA TGCAGCGTTACTAGCGCTTCCTACAATGAGCAGTTCTTC. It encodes CSVTSASYNEQFF.